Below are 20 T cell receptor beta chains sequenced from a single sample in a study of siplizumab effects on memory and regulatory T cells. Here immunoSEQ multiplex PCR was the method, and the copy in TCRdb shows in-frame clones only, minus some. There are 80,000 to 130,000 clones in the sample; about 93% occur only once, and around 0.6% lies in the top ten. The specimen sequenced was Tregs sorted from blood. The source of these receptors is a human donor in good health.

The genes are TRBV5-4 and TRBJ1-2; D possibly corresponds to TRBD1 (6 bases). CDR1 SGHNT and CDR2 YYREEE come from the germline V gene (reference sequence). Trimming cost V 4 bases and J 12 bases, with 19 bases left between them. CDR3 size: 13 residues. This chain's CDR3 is CASSPTAGTRHTF. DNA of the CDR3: TGTGCCAGCAGCCCGACGGCGGGGACAAGACACACCTTC.

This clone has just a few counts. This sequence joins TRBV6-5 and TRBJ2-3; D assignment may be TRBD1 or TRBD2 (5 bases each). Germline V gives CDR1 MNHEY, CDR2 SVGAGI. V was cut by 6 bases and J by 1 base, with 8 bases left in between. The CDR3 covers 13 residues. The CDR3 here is CASSRERTDTQYF. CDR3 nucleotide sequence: TGTGCCAGCAGCAGGGAGCGCACAGATACGCAGTATTTT.

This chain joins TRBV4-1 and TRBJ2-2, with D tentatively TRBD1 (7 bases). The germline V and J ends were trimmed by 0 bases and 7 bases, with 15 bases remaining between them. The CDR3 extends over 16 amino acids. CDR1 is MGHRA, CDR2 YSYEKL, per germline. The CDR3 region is CASSQDKTGRYGELFF. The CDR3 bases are TGCGCCAGCAGCCAAGATAAGACAGGGAGGTACGGGGAGCTGTTTTTT.

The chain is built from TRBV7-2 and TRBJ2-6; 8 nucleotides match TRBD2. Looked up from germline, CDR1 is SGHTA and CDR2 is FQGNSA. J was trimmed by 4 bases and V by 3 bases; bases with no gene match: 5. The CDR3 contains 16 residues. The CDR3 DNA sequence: TGTGCCAGCAGCTTCAAGCGGGAGTCCGGGGCCAACGTCCTGACTTTC. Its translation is CASSFKRESGANVLTF.

The CDR3 region is CASSPDVLNTGELFF. The CDR3 DNA reads TGTGCCAGCAGCCCCGATGTATTGAACACCGGGGAGCTGTTTTTT. The J gene is TRBJ2-2, the V gene TRBV5-4, with D unclear. V lost 4 bases and J lost 1, with 11 bases in between. From germline, CDR1 is SGHNT and CDR2 YYREEE (reference sequence). This CDR3 has 15 amino acids.

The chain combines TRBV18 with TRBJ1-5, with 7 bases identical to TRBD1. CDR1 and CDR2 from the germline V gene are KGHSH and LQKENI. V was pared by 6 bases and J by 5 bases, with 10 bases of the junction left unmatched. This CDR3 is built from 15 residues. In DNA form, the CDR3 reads TGTGCCAGCTCCCCCGGGACAGTGAGGGATCAGCCCCAGCATTTT. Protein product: CASSPGTVRDQPQHF.

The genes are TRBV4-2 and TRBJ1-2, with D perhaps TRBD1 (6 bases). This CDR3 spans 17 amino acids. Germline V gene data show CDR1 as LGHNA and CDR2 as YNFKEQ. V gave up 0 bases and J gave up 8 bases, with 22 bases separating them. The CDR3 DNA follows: TGTGCCAGCAGCCAAGATCTAGGAGGGGGGGTAGTGAGAGGCTACACCTTC. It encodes CASSQDLGGGVVRGYTF.

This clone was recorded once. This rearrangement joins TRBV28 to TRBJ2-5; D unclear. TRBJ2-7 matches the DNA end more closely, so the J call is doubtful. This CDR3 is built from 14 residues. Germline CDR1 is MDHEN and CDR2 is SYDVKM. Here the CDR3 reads CASSLGNGIYEQYF. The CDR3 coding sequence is TGTGCCAGCAGTTTAGGGAATGGGATCTACGAGCAGTACTTC.

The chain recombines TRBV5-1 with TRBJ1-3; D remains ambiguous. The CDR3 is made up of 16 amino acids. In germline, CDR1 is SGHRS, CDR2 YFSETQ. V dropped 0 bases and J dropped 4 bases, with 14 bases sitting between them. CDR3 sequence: CASSLARSNTGNTIYF. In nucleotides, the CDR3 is TGCGCCAGCAGCTTGGCCCGCTCTAACACCGGAAACACCATATATTTT. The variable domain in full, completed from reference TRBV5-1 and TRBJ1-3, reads KAGVTQTPRYLIKTRGQQVTLSCSPISGHRSVSWYQQTPGQGLQFLFEYFSETQRNKGNFPGRFSGRQFSNSRSEMNVSTLELGDSALYLCASSLARSNTGNTIYFGEGSWLTVV.

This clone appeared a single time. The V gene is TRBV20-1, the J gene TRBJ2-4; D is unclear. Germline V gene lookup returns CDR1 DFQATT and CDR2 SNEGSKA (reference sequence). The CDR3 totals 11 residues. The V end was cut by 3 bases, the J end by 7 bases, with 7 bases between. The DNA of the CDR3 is TGCAGTGCTAGGGGCCCCAACATTCAGTACTTC. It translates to CSARGPNIQYF.

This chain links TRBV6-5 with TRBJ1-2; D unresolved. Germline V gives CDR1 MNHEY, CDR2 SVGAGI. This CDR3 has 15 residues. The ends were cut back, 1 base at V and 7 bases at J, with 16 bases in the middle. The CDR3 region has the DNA TGTGCCAGCAGTTACTTCGCCTTCCCTGTCCGTGGCTACACCTTC. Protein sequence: CASSYFAFPVRGYTF.

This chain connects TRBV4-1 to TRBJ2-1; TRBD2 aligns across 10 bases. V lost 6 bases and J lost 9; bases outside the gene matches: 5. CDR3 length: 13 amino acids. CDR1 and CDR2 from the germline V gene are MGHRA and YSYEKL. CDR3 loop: CASRPGLASEQFF. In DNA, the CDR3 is TGCGCCAGCAGGCCGGGACTAGCGAGTGAGCAGTTCTTC.

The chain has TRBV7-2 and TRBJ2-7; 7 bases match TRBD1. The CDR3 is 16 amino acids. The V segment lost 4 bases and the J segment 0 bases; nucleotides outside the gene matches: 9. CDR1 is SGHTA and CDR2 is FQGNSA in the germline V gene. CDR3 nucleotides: TGTGCCAGCAGCTCAACCCCCGGGACAGCCTCCTACGAGCAGTACTTC. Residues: CASSSTPGTASYEQYF.

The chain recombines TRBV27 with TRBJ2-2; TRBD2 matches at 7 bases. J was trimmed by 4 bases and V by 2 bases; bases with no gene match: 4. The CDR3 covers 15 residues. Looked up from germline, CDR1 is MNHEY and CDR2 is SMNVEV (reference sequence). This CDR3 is CASSLLVAGTGELFF. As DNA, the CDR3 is TGTGCCAGCAGTTTACTGGTAGCGGGCACCGGGGAGCTGTTTTTT.

CDR3 protein: CASGGQGAAEKLFF. The CDR3 coding sequence is TGCGCCAGCGGGGGACAGGGGGCTGCTGAAAAACTGTTTTTT. The chain links TRBV10-2 to TRBJ1-4; 12 bases fit TRBD1. Germline values: CDR1 WSHSY, CDR2 SAAADI. The CDR3 sequence is 14 residues long. Germline trimming cut 8 bases from V and 7 bases from J; bases unmatched to any gene: 5.

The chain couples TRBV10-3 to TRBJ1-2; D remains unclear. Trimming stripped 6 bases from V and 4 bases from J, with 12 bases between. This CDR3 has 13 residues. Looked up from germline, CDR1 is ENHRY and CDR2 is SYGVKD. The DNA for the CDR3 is TGTGCCATCAGCCAGGCTAGCGCCTATGGCTACACCTTC. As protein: CAISQASAYGYTF.

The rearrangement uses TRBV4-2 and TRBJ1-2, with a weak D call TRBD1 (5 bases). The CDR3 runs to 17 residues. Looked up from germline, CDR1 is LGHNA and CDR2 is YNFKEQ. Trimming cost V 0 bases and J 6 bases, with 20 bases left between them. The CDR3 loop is CASSQDPGGSRYDGYTF. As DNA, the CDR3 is TGTGCCAGCAGCCAAGATCCCGGGGGGTCTCGGTACGATGGCTACACCTTC.

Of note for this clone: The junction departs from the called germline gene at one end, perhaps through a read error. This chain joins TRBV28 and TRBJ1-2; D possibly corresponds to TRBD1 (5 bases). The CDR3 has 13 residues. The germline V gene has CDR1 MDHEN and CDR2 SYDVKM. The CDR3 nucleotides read TGTGCCAGCAGTCGACAGTTTAACTATGACTACACCTTC. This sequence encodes CASSRQFNYDYTF.

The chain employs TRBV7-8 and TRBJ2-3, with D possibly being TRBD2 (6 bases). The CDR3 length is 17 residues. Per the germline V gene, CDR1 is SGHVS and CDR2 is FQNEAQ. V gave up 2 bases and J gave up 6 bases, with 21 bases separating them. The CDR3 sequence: CASSLRWGGAISDTQYF. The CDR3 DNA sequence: TGTGCCAGCAGCTTAAGGTGGGGCGGGGCGATTTCCGATACGCAGTATTTT. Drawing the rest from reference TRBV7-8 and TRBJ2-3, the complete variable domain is GAGVSQSPRYKVAKRGQDVALRCDPISGHVSLFWYQQALGQGPEFLTYFQNEAQLDKSGLPSDRFFAERPEGSVSTLKIQRTQQEDSAVYLCASSLRWGGAISDTQYFGPGTRLTVL.

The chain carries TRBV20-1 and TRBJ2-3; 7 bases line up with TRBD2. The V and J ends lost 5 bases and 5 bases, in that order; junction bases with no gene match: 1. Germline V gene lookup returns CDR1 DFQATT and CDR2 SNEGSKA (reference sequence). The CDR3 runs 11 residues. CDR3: CSAGLGDTQYF. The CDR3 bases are TGCAGTGCTGGACTAGGAGATACGCAGTATTTT.